These 11 T cell receptor beta chains were sequenced from one sample in a study of blood T cell repertoires in COVID-19. The table came from immunoSEQ multiplex PCR; TCRdb's copy has only in-frame clones and leaves some out. Of 200,000 to 250,000 clones in the sample, roughly 88% were seen once. Sequences were obtained from peripheral blood. These receptors all come from a man of 80 years or more with acute or convalescent COVID-19.

This chain uses TRBV28 with TRBJ2-7; unclear D gene. In germline, CDR1 is MDHEN, CDR2 SYDVKM. Trimming removed 6 bases at V and 0 bases at J, with 15 bases between. This CDR3 has 15 residues. CDR3 DNA: TGTGCCAGCAGGGTGACCGGGTCCAGCTCCTACGAGCAGTACTTC. Translated: CASRVTGSSSYEQYF.

The chain combines TRBV3-1 (or the pseudogene TRBV3-2) with TRBJ2-7, with 9 bases lining up with TRBD1. The CDR3 has 16 amino acids. The junction had 5 bases not matched to a gene; V was cut back by 1 base and J by 1 base. Germline lookup yields CDR1 LGHDT and CDR2 YNNKEL (reference sequence). CDR3 loop: CASSQVGQGSSYEQYF. For the CDR3, the DNA is TGTGCCAGCAGCCAAGTGGGACAGGGTTCTTCCTACGAGCAGTACTTC.

The gene calls are TRBV3-1 (or the pseudogene TRBV3-2) and TRBJ1-4; D is possibly TRBD1 (5 bases). The CDR3 loop spans 15 amino acids. The germline V gene has CDR1 LGHDT and CDR2 YNNKEL (reference sequence). Trimming shortened V by 1 base and J by 6 bases, and 12 bases separated the two germline ends. CDR3 coding DNA: TGTGCCAGCAGCCAAGGGGGGGTAAGGGATGAAAAACTGTTTTTT. It yields the protein CASSQGGVRDEKLFF.

V and J are TRBV6-6 and TRBJ2-2; TRBD1 agrees at 7 bases. CDR1 is MNHNY, CDR2 SVGAGI, per germline (reference sequence). J gave up 2 bases and V 2 bases, and 5 bases lay outside the gene matches. This CDR3 contains 16 residues. The CDR3 DNA reads TGTGCCAGCAGTTACCGACAGGGCGCTAACACCGGGGAGCTGTTTTTT. Its protein product is CASSYRQGANTGELFF.

As concerns this clone: Sequence at one end of the junction differs from germline and may be a read error. This chain connects TRBV18 to TRBJ2-7, with TRBD1 matching over 7 bases. This CDR3 is 12 amino acids long. Germline loops: CDR1 KGHSH, CDR2 LQKENI. The CDR3 DNA sequence: TGTGCCAGCTCATCTTTAGGGGGCGAGGAGTACTTC. Encoded protein: CASSSLGGEEYF.

This chain joins TRBV28 and TRBJ1-2; 7 nucleotides agree with TRBD1. J lost 3 bases, V lost 6 bases, and 7 bases had no gene match. Looked up from germline, CDR1 is MDHEN and CDR2 is SYDVKM. This CDR3 spans 14 amino acids. The CDR3 DNA reads TGTGCCAGCAGCTATTCCGGGACAGACTATGGCTACACCTTC. Protein sequence: CASSYSGTDYGYTF.

Written as DNA, the CDR3 is TGTGCCAGTAGCCGCCTAGTGGACAGCTCTGGAAACACCATATATTTT. It encodes CASSRLVDSSGNTIYF. The chain recombines TRBV19 with TRBJ1-3; D is perhaps TRBD1 (6 bases). The CDR3 sequence is 16 residues long. Between the trimmed V and J ends, which lost 6 bases and 0 bases, there was a span of 15 bases. Germline V CDR1 and CDR2: LNHDA, SQIVND (reference sequence).

The chain joins TRBV27 to TRBJ1-2; TRBD1 aligns across 7 bases. This CDR3 region has 13 residues. V gave up 6 bases and J gave up 8 bases; unmatched junction bases: 9. Germline-derived CDR1 and CDR2 are MNHEY and SMNVEV (reference sequence). The CDR3 nucleotides are TGTGCCAGCAGGCATGGGACACAGGGGGGCTACACCTTC. Its translation: CASRHGTQGGYTF.

The chain employs TRBV19 and TRBJ1-5, with unresolved D. Trimming shortened V by 2 bases and J by 4 bases, and 12 bases separated the two germline ends. CDR3 size: 15 residues. CDR1 is LNHDA and CDR2 is SQIVND in the germline V gene (reference sequence). The DNA of the CDR3 is TGTGCCAGTAGTATAAATCTTTTAATTAATCAGCCCCAGCATTTT. This gives the protein CASSINLLINQPQHF.

The rearrangement uses TRBV28 and TRBJ1-5; D is ambiguous. The CDR3 consists of 14 residues. The germline V gene encodes CDR1 MDHEN and CDR2 SYDVKM. Trimming took 1 base from V and 6 from J, leaving 10 bases between them. The CDR3 loop is CASSLSGSTQPQHF. In DNA form, the CDR3 reads TGTGCCAGCAGTTTATCGGGTTCGACTCAGCCCCAGCATTTT.

This clone has more than one count but fewer than ten. The chain joins TRBV5-6 to TRBJ1-1; D not certain. The CDR3 runs 11 residues. Trimming took 5 bases from V and 7 from J, leaving 9 bases between them. Per germline, CDR1 SGHDT and CDR2 YYEEEE. In nucleotides, the CDR3 is TGTGCCAGCAGGCGAGGAGTTGAAGCTTTCTTT. It encodes CASRRGVEAFF.